This T cell receptor beta chain was obtained from a study of blood T cell repertoires in COVID-19. The wider study: Material from acute and convalescent COVID-19 was sourced from the United States, Italy and Spain.

The authors' processing: Reference gene primer amplification yielded estimated nucleated cell counts. Here immunoSEQ multiplex PCR was the method, and the copy in TCRdb shows in-frame clones only, minus some. V, J and clone size are those of that table, while D and trimming were read from the DNA. The profile shows around 170,000 clones, roughly nine tenths of them singletons. The junction had 8 bases not matched to a gene; V was cut back by 5 bases and J by 0 bases. The CDR3 contains 17 residues. Germline assignment: CDR1 SGHAT and CDR2 FQNNGV. What was sequenced was peripheral blood. This clonotype was sampled from a man between 18 and 35 years old who had recovered from COVID-19. This chain uses TRBV11-2 with TRBJ2-3, with 10 bases fitting TRBD2. The CDR3 bases are TGTGCCAGCAGCCCCACCCTAGCGGGAGTCAGCACAGATACGCAGTATTTT. Protein sequence: CASSPTLAGVSTDTQYF.